The 5 T cell receptor beta chains below come from one sample, sequenced in a study of human T cells and chemical hapten exposure. Time point meaning: pre-sensitization, week 0. The treatment was: therapeutic diphenylcyclopropenone sensitization with weekly scalp DPC. Using its own MiXCR run on the RACE reads, TCRdb lists one record per CDR3 protein. The sample contains over 300,000 distinct CDR3 sequences, less than 6.5% of which appear only once. The source material was whole blood, sampled in connection with sensitization to the hapten diphenylcyclopropenone (DPC). These receptors were taken from a woman aged 50 to 60 with alopecia areata. Some clones in this sample may be carry-over from other donors' samples.

This clonotype appeared many times. The CDR3: CSVEDSGRSPDTQYF. CDR3 nucleotides: TGCAGCGTTGAAGATAGCGGGAGGTCCCCAGATACGCAGTATTTT. V usage is TRBV29-1 and J usage is TRBJ2-3; 10 nucleotides agree with TRBD2. The CDR3 loop spans 15 amino acids. The V gene's germline CDR1 is SQVTM and CDR2 ANQGSEA. With 0 bases clipped from V and 4 bases from J, the junction kept 4 bases outside the gene matches.

This clonotype has at least ten counts. The V and J genes are TRBV5-1 and TRBJ2-3; TRBD2 is a possible D gene (5 bases). Deletions cut 0 bases from V and 5 bases from J, with 13 bases between. This CDR3 spans 15 amino acids. The germline CDR1 and CDR2 sequences are SGHRS and YFSETQ. The CDR3 is CASSLGTLTQDTQYF. The DNA for the CDR3 is TGCGCCAGCAGCTTGGGGACTCTTACGCAAGATACGCAGTATTTT.

This clonotype was observed many times. V usage is TRBV6-2 or TRBV6-3 and J usage is TRBJ2-7; 7 bases map to TRBD2. CDR1 and CDR2 (germline): MNHEY, SVGEGT. Trimming at V came to 7 bases and at J to 0 bases, leaving 6 bases not matched to a gene. CDR3 length equals 14 residues. As DNA, the CDR3 is TGTGCCAGCACTCAACTAGCGTCCTCCTACGAGCAGTACTTC. It is translated as CASTQLASSYEQYF.

The chain joins TRBV14 to TRBJ1-5; 10 bases map to TRBD1. Unmatched junction bases numbered 7, after V lost 6 bases and J lost 2 bases. CDR1 is SGHDN, CDR2 FVKESK, per germline. The CDR3 length is 16 residues. The CDR3 DNA sequence: TGTGCCAGCAGACGCACCGGGACAGGGGGCAATCAGCCCCAGCATTTT. It translates to CASRRTGTGGNQPQHF.

The chain joins TRBV5-1 to TRBJ1-4; D gene unclear. This CDR3 comprises 16 residues. Germline CDR1 is SGHRS and CDR2 is YFSETQ. V was pared by 3 bases and J by 1 base, with 13 bases between. CDR3 sequence: CASSSGLELTNEKLFF. CDR3 DNA: TGCGCCAGCAGCTCAGGACTGGAGTTAACTAATGAAAAACTGTTTTTT.